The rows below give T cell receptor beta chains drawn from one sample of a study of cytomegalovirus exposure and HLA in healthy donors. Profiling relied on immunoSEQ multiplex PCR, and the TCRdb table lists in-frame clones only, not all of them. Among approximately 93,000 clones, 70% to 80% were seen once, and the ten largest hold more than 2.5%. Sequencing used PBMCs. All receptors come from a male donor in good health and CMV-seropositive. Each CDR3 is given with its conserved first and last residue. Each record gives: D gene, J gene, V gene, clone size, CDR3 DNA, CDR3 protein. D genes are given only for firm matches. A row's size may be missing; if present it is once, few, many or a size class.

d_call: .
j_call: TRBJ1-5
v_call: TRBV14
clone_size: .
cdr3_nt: TGTGCCAGCAGCCAAGCCATTAATCAGCCCCAGCATTTT
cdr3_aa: CASSQAINQPQHF

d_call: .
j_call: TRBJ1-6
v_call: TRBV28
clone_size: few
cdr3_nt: TGTGCCAGCAAATCGATTCAGGGTGGTTCACCCCTCCACTTT
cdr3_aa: CASKSIQGGSPLHF

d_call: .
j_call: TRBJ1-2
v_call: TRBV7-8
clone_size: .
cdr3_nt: TGTGCCAGCAGCGACGACAGGAACGATGGCTACACCTTC
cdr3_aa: CASSDDRNDGYTF

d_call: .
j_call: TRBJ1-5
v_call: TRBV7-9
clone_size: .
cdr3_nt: TGTGCCAGCAGCTTAGTTCTAACCCAGGACACCGGAAACAATCAGCCCCAGCATTTT
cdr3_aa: CASSLVLTQDTGNNQPQHF

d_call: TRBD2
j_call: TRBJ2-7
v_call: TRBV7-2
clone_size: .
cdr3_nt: TGTGCCAGCAGCTTAGGGACTAGCGGGGTCTACGAGCAGTACTTC
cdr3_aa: CASSLGTSGVYEQYF

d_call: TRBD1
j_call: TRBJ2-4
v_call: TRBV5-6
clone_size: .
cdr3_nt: TGTGCCAGCAGCCCCGGGACAGTAGAAAACATTCAGTACTTC
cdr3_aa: CASSPGTVENIQYF

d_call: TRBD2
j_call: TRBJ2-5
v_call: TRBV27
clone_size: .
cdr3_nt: TGTGCCAGCATGGGACTAGCCGAGGGGACCCAGTACTTC
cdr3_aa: CASMGLAEGTQYF

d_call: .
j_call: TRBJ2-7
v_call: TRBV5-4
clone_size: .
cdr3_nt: TGTGCCAGCAGCTCAGGACAGATTTCCTACGAGCAGTACTTC
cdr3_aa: CASSSGQISYEQYF

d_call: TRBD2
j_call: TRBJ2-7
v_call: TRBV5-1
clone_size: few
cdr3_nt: TGCGCCAGCAGCCGGACTAGCGGCGTTCCCTACGAGCAGTACTTC
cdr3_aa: CASSRTSGVPYEQYF

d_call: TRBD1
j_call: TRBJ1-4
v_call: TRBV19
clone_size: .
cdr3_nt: TGTGCCAGTAGTCGGGACAGGGGACGGGAAAAACTGTTTTTT
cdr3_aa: CASSRDRGREKLFF

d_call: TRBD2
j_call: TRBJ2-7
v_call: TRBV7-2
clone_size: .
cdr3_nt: TGTGCCAGCAGCTTAGGCGGGGGGAACTCCTACGAGCAGTACTTC
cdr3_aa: CASSLGGGNSYEQYF

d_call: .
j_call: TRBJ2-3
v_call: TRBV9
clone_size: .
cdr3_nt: TGTGCCAGCAGCGTAGGGAACAGCAATGCAGATACGCAGTATTTT
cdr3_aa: CASSVGNSNADTQYF

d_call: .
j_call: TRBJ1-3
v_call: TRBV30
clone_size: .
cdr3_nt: TGTGCCTGGAGTGTCGGCGGGACTTCTGGAAACACCATATATTTT
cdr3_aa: CAWSVGGTSGNTIYF

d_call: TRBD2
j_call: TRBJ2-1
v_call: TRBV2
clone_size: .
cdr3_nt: TGTGCCAGCAGTCCGGGGACTAGCGGGGGTAGTTACAATGAGCAGTTCTTC
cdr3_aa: CASSPGTSGGSYNEQFF

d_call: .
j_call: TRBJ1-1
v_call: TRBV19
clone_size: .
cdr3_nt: TGTGCCAGTAGTAGGTTGGTGCAGGGATCGCCTGAAGCTTTCTTT
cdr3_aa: CASSRLVQGSPEAFF

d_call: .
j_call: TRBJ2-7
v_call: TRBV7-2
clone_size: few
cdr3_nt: TGTGCCAGCAGCGTTGGGGCGATTTTCTACGAGCAGTACTTC
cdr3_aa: CASSVGAIFYEQYF

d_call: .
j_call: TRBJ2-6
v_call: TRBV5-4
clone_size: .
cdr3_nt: TGTGCCAGCAGCTCAGGAGGGTATTCTGGGGCCAACGTCCTGACTTTC
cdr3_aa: CASSSGGYSGANVLTF

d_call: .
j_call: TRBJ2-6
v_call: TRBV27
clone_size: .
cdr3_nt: TGTGCCAGCAGTTGGGGGGCTGGGGCCAACGTCCTGACTTTC
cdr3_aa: CASSWGAGANVLTF

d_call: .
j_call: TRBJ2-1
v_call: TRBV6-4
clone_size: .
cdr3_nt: TGTGCCAGCAGCGGGGACACTAGGACTGAGCAGTTCTTC
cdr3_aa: CASSGDTRTEQFF

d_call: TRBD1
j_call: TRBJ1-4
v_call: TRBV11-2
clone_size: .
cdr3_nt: TGTGCCAGCAGCTTGTCAACCGGGACAGGGAATGAAAAACTGTTTTTT
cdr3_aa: CASSLSTGTGNEKLFF

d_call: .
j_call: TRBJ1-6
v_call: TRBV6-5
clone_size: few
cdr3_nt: TGTGCCAGCAGCTCGACCGGAGAATCCCTCCACTTT
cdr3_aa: CASSSTGESLHF

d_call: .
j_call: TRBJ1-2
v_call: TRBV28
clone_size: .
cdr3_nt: TGTGCCAGCAGTCTACTCTCCCAGCGGGCGCGCGGCTACACCTTC
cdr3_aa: CASSLLSQRARGYTF